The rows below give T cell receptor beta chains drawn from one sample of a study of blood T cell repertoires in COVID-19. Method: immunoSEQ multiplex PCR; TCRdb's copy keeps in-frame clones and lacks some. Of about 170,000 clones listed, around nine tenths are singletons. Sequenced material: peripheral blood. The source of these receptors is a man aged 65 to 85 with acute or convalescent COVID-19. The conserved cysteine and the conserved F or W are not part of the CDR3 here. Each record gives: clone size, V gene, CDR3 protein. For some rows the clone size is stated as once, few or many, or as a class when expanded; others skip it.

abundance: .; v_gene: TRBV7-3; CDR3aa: ASSLGQGYGYT
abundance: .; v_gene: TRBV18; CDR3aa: ASSPRSGTGSSEQY
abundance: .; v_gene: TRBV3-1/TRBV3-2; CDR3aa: ASSQIYREDWTEAF
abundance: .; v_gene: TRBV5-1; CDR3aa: ASSIGTGGPETQY
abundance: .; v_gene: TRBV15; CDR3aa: ATSPYSLYEQY
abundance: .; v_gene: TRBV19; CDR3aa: ASNVGFYGYT
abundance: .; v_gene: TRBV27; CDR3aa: ASSLMTTPEKLF
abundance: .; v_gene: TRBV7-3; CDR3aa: ASSSTSGGPYEQY
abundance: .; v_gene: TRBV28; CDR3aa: ASSLRTHSNQPQH
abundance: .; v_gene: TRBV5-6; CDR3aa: ASSLQGATYNEQF
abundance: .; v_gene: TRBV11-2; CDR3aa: ASSLGGSSGAYNEQF
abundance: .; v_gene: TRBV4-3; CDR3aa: ASSQNSGGRSNTGELF
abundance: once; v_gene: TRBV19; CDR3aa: ASSPRNTGELF
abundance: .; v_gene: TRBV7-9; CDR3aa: ASSAQGGSYEQY
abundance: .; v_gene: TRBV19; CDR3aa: ASSGGWDGRAF
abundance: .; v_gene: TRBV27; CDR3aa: ASSLSTGTVSYEQY
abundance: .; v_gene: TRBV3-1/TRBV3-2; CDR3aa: ASSVTPGDTEAF
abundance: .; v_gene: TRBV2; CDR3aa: ASSEIQGAGETQY
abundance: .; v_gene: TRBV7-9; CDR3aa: ASSRRDGYNEKLF
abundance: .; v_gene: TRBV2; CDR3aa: ASTRSGGDNSPLH
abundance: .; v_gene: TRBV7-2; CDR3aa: ASSLGQGLVNYGYT
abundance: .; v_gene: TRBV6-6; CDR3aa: ASSYSREQF
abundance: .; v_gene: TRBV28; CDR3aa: ASSLDSGPRPQH
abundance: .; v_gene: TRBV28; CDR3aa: ASSLKGRAEAF
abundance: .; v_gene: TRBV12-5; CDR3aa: ASGFYGGGKETQY
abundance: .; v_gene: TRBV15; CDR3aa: ATSRGGDSNQPQH
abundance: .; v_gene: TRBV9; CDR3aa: ASSPRDRLISGANVLT
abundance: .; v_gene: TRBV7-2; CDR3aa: ASSLYGPRSTEAF
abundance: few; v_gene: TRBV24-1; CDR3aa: ATSDPFGGQNEQF
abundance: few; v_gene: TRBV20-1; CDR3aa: SASWTGWSNTEAF
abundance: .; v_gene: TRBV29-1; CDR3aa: SVSDRATGNTIY
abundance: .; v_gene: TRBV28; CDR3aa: ASSMGGNQETQY
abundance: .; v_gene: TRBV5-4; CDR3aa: ASSPRGGGSTDTQY
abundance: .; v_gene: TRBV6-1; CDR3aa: ASSDSVERRSGTQY
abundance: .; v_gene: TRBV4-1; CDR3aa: ASSHEGQGAGGELF
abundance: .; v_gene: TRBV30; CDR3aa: AWVPPWEGRYT
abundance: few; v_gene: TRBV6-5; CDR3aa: ASSYSYKEGAGYT
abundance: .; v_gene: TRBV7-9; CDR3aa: ASSSGPGARNNEKLF
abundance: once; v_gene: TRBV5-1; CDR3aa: ASSLVTQIGSFKSGTQY
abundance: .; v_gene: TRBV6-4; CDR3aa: ASSDPRDRGLRGNQPQH
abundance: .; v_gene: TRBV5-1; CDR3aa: ASSFGTGGSGTEAF